The rows below give T cell receptor beta chains drawn from one sample of a study of chemoradiotherapy in HPV16-positive cancers. TCRdb keeps only in-frame clones here, not all; method: immunoSEQ multiplex PCR. The profile covers 9,500 to 15,000 clones, with roughly 90% appearing a single time and about 2.6% taken by the ten largest. Source: blood, taken from a patient who underwent chemoradiotherapy. These receptors were taken from a human donor with HPV-associated anogenital cancer. Both conserved end residues are part of each CDR3. Each record gives: D gene, J gene, V gene, CDR3 protein, CDR3 DNA. The D gene is left open where the match is weak.

>-|TRBJ1-5|TRBV7-9
CASSLAGGRLGNQPQHF
TGTGCCAGCAGCTTAGCCGGGGGAAGATTGGGCAATCAGCCCCAGCATTTT
>TRBD1|TRBJ1-4|TRBV4-1
CASTSEGAGGFEKLFF
TGCGCCAGCACCTCAGAGGGGGCCGGAGGGTTTGAAAAACTGTTTTTT
>TRBD1|TRBJ1-4|TRBV7-8
CASSFNRGRIEKLFF
TGTGCCAGCAGCTTCAACAGGGGGCGGATTGAAAAACTGTTTTTT
>TRBD1|TRBJ2-5|TRBV2
CASPRDRGSRETQYF
TGTGCCAGTCCGCGGGACAGGGGGTCTAGGGAGACCCAGTACTTC
>-|TRBJ2-7|TRBV4-1
CASSQGYVNEQYF
TGCGCCAGCAGCCAGGGGTACGTCAACGAGCAGTACTTC
>-|TRBJ2-2|TRBV11-1
CASSLRGTGELFF
TGTGCCAGCAGCTTGAGGGGCACCGGGGAGCTGTTTTTT
>-|TRBJ1-5|TRBV27
CASRRAGVNQPQHF
TGTGCCAGCAGGCGGGCAGGAGTGAATCAGCCCCAGCATTTT
>-|TRBJ2-7|TRBV7-9
CASSPDTRDEQYF
TGTGCCAGCAGCCCCGATACAAGGGACGAGCAGTACTTC
>-|TRBJ1-5|TRBV6-4
CASRVPGLNF
TGTGCCAGCAGGGTCCCGGGACTGAATTTT
>TRBD1|TRBJ1-1|TRBV6-1
CASSPIGTGRSFF
TGTGCCAGCAGTCCCATCGGGACAGGAAGGTCTTTCTTT
>-|TRBJ1-1|TRBV10-3
CAISEIREAEAFF
TGTGCCATCAGTGAGATTAGGGAGGCTGAAGCTTTCTTT
>-|TRBJ1-1|TRBV7-6
CASSLVSGQNTEAFF
TGTGCCAGCAGCTTAGTGTCAGGCCAGAACACTGAAGCTTTCTTT
>-|TRBJ2-7|TRBV13
CASSLFGYSYEQYF
TGTGCCAGCAGCTTATTCGGGTACTCCTACGAGCAGTACTTC
>-|TRBJ1-3|TRBV2
CASSVGSGSGNTIYF
TGTGCCAGCAGTGTGGGGAGTGGATCTGGAAACACCATATATTTT
>-|TRBJ2-7|TRBV9
CASSPRTGEGFYEQYF
TGTGCCAGCAGTCCTCGAACAGGGGAGGGATTCTACGAGCAGTACTTC
>-|TRBJ1-5|TRBV15
CATSRDERGGNQPQHF
TGTGCCACCAGCAGAGATGAAAGGGGTGGCAATCAGCCCCAGCATTTT
>TRBD2|TRBJ2-5|TRBV5-4
CASSSGTSRPETQYF
TGTGCCAGCAGCTCGGGGACTAGCCGTCCTGAGACCCAGTACTTC
>TRBD1|TRBJ1-2|TRBV29-1
CSVDSQGTAYGYTF
TGCAGCGTTGACTCACAGGGGACTGCCTATGGCTACACCTTC
>TRBD1|TRBJ2-7|TRBV19
CASRTTSGGSYEQYF
TGTGCCAGTAGGACTACATCAGGGGGCTCATACGAGCAGTACTTC
>TRBD2|TRBJ2-5|TRBV11-2
CASSFTSGDQETQYF
TGTGCCAGCAGCTTTACTAGCGGGGACCAAGAGACCCAGTACTTC